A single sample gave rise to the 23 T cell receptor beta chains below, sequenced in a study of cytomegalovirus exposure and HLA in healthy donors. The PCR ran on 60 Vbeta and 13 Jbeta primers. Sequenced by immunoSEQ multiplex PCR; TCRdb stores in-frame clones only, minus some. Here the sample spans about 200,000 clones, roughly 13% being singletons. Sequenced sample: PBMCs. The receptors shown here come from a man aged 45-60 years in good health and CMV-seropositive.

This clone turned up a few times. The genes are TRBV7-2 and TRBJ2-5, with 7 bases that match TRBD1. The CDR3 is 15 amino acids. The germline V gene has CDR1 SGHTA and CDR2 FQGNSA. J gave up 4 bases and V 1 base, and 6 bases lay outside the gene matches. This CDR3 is CASSLVRTGAETQYF. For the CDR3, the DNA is TGTGCCAGCAGCTTAGTAAGGACAGGAGCAGAGACCCAGTACTTC.

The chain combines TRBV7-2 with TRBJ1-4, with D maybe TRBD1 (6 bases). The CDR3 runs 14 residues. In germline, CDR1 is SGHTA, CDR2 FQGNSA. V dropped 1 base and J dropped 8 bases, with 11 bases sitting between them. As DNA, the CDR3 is TGTGCCAGCAGCTTAGTCAGGGGATACGAAAAACTGTTTTTT. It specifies CASSLVRGYEKLFF.

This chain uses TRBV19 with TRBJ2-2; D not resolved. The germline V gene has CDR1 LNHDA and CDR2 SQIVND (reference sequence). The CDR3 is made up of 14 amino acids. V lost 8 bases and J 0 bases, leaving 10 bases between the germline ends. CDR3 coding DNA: TGTGCCAGTGGGCAGTTTTCGAACACCGGGGAGCTGTTTTTT. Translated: CASGQFSNTGELFF.

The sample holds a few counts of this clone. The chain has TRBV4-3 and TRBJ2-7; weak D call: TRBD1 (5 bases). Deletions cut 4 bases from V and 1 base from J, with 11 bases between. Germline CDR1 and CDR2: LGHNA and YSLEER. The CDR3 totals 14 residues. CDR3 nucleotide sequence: TGCGCCAGCAGCCCGGACACCTTTTCCTACGAGCAGTACTTC. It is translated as CASSPDTFSYEQYF.

The CDR3: CASTAGDTQYF. In nucleotides, the CDR3 is TGTGCCAGCACCGCGGGGGATACGCAGTATTTT. The V and J genes are TRBV4-2 and TRBJ2-3; D perhaps matches TRBD2 (6 bases). The CDR3 extends over 11 amino acids. CDR1 LGHNA and CDR2 YNFKEQ come from the germline V gene. V lost 7 bases and J 6 bases, leaving 8 bases between the germline ends.

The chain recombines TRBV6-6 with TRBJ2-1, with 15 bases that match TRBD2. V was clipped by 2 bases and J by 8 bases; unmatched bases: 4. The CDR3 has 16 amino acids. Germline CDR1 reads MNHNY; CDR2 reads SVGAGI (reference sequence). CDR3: CASSYRTSGGAYEQFF. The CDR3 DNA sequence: TGTGCCAGCAGTTACAGGACTAGCGGGGGGGCTTATGAGCAGTTCTTC.

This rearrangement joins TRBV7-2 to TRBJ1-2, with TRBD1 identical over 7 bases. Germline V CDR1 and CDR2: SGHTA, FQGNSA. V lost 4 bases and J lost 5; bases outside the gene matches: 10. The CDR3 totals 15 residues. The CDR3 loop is CASSSPTGMEYGYTF. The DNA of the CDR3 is TGTGCCAGCAGCTCCCCGACAGGGATGGAATATGGCTACACCTTC. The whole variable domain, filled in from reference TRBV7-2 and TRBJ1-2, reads GAGVSQSPSNKVTEKGKDVELRCDPISGHTALYWYRQSLGQGLEFLIYFQGNSAPDKSGLPSDRFSAERTGGSVSTLTIQRTQQEDSAVYLCASSSPTGMEYGYTFGSGTRLTVV.

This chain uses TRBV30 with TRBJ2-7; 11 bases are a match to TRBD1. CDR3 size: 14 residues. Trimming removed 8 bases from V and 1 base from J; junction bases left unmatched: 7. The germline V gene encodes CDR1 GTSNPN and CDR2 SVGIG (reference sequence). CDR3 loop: CAQSGTGGSYEQYF. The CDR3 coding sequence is TGTGCCCAATCCGGGACAGGGGGGTCCTACGAGCAGTACTTC.

The DNA for the CDR3 is TGTGCCAGCAGATCCGGGACAGGGGGCGTCACAGATACGCAGTATTTT. It is translated as CASRSGTGGVTDTQYF. V and J are TRBV5-4 and TRBJ2-3; 12 bases are shared with TRBD1. Germline CDR1 is SGHNT and CDR2 is YYREEE (reference sequence). V lost 5 bases, J lost 2 bases, and 6 bases stayed unmatched. The CDR3 is 16 residues long.

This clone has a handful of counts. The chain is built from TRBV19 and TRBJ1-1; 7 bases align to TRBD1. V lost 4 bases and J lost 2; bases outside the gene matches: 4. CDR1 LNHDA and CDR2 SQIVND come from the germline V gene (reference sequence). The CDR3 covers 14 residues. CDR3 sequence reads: CASSRRGQNTEAFF. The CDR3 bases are TGTGCCAGTAGTAGGAGGGGGCAAAACACTGAAGCTTTCTTT.

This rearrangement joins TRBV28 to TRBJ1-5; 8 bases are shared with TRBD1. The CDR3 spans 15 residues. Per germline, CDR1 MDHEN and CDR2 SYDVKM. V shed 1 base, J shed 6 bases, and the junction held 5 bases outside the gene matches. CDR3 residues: CASSLSQGAGQPQHF. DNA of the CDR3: TGTGCCAGCAGTTTATCCCAGGGGGCAGGTCAGCCCCAGCATTTT.

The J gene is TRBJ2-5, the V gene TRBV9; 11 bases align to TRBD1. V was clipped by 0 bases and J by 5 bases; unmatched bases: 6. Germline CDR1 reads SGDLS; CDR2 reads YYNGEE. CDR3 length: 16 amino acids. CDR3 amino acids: CASSVGGQGAKETQYF. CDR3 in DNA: TGTGCCAGCAGCGTAGGAGGACAGGGGGCTAAGGAGACCCAGTACTTC.

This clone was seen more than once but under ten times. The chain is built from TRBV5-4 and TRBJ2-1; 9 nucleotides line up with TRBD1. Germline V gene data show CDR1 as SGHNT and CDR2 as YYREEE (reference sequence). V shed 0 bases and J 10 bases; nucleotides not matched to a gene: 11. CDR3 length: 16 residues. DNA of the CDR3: TGTGCCAGCAGCTTGGTGGGGACAGGGCCTCCGAGGGAGCAGTTCTTC. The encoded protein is CASSLVGTGPPREQFF.

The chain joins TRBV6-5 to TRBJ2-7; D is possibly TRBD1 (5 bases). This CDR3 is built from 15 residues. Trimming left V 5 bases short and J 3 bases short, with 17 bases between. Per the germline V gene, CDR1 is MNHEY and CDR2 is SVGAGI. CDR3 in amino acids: CASSASDQGGYEQYF. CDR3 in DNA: TGTGCCAGCAGTGCTTCTGACCAGGGTGGCTACGAGCAGTACTTC.

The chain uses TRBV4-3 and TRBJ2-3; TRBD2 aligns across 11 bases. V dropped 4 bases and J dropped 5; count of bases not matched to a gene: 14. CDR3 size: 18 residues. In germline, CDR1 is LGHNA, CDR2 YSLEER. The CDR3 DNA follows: TGCGCCAGCAGCCCTCAATCCACTAGCGGGGGCGGAGGAGATACGCAGTATTTT. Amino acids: CASSPQSTSGGGGDTQYF.

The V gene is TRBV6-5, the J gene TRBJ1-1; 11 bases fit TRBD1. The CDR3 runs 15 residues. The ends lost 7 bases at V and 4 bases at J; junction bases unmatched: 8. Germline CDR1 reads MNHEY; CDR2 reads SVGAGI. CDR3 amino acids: CASTRSGTGGTEAFF. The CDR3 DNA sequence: TGTGCCAGCACCCGCTCCGGGACAGGGGGCACTGAAGCTTTCTTT.

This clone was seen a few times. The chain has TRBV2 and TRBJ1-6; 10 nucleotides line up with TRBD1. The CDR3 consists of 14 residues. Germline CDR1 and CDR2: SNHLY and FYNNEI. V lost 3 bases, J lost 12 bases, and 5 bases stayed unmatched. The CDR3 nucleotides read TGTGCCAGCAGTGAGGGACAGGGGACCGTACCCCTCCACTTT. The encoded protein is CASSEGQGTVPLHF.

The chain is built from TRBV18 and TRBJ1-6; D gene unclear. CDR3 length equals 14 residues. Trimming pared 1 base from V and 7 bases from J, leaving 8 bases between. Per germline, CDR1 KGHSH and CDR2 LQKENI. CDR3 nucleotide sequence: TGTGCCAGCTCACCACGGCAGGAAAATTCACCCCTCCACTTT. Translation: CASSPRQENSPLHF.

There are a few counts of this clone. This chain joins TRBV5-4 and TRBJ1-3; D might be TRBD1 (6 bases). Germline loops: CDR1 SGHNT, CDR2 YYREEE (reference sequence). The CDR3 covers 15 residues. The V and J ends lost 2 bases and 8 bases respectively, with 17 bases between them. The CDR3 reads CASSFTGWDRDTIYF. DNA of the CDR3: TGTGCCAGCAGCTTCACAGGGTGGGACCGGGACACCATATATTTT.

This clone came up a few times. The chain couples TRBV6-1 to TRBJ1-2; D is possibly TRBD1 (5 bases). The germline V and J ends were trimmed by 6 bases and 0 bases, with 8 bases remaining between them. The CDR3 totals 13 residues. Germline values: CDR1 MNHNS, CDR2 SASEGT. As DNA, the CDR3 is TGTGCCAGCAGAGGGGCACCTAACTATGGCTACACCTTC. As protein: CASRGAPNYGYTF.

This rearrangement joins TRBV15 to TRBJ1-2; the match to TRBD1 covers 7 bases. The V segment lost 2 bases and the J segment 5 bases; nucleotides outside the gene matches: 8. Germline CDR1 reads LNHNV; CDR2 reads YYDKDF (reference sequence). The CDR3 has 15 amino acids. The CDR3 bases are TGTGCCACCAGCAGACAGGACAGGCTGGGGTATGGCTACACCTTC. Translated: CATSRQDRLGYGYTF. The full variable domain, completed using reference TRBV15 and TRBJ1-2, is DAMVIQNPRYQVTQFGKPVTLSCSQTLNHNVMYWYQQKSSQAPKLLFHYYDKDFNNEADTPDNFQSRRPNTSFCFLDIRSPGLGDTAMYLCATSRQDRLGYGYTFGSGTRLTVV.

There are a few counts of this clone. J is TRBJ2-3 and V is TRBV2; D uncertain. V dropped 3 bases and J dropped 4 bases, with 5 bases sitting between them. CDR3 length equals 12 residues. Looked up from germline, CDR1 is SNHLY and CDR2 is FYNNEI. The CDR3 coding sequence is TGTGCCAGCAGTGACGTGTCAGATACGCAGTATTTT. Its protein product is CASSDVSDTQYF.

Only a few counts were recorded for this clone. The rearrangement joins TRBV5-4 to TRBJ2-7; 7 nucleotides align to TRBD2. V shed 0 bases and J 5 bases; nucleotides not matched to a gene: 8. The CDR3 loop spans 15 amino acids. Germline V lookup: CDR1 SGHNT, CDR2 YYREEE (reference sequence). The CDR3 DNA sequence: TGTGCCAGCAGCTTGGGGGAGGGTGGGTCCCACGAGCAGTACTTC. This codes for CASSLGEGGSHEQYF.